Detailed here is one T cell receptor beta chain. As yet, its antigen is unknown. Primers for the PCR totalled 60 Vbeta and 13 Jbeta. Profiling relied on immunoSEQ multiplex PCR, and the TCRdb table lists in-frame clones only, not all of them. Its table records 110,000 to 150,000 clones. This record comes from a study of cytomegalovirus exposure and HLA in healthy donors. Study-wide results and caveats: Testing in vitro showed three CMV-associated chains specific for CMV antigens. A later analysis found TCR association rates differed by HLA locus, highest for DRB1 and lowest for HLA-C.

Germline CDR1 reads SGHVS; CDR2 reads FQNEAQ. This CDR3 region has 16 residues. V gave up 1 base and J gave up 0 bases, with 10 bases separating them. The chain links TRBV7-8 to TRBJ1-5, with TRBD1 as a possible D gene (5 bases). Sequencing used PBMCs. The origin of this receptor is a woman aged 18-29 years in good health and CMV-seronegative. The CDR3 nucleotides are TGTGCCAGCAGCTTAGGCCAGGGCTATAGCAATCAGCCCCAGCATTTT. Translated, it gives CASSLGQGYSNQPQHF.